This T cell receptor beta chain emerged from a study of blood T cell repertoires in COVID-19. Overall study: Italy, Spain and the United States were the sources of the convalescent and acute COVID-19 samples. Nucleic acid was either cDNA or gDNA, and it came from T cells, B-cell-depleted T cells, or PBMCs.

V shed 5 bases and J shed 0 bases, with 10 bases lying between them. Germline CDR1 LNHDA, CDR2 SQIVND (reference sequence). CDR3 length equals 14 residues. In its sample, this clone was seen a few times. Measured with immunoSEQ multiplex PCR; TCRdb has only the in-frame clones, and not every one. Of under 450,000 clones in the sample, roughly nine tenths were seen once. The specimen sequenced was PBMCs or T cells enriched from blood (not recorded which). The V gene is TRBV19, the J gene TRBJ1-2; TRBD1 is a possible D gene (6 bases). The source is a woman aged 25 to 39 who had recovered from COVID-19. The CDR3 here is CASSWTETNYGYTF. CDR3 nucleotides: TGTGCCAGTAGTTGGACAGAGACTAACTATGGCTACACCTTC.